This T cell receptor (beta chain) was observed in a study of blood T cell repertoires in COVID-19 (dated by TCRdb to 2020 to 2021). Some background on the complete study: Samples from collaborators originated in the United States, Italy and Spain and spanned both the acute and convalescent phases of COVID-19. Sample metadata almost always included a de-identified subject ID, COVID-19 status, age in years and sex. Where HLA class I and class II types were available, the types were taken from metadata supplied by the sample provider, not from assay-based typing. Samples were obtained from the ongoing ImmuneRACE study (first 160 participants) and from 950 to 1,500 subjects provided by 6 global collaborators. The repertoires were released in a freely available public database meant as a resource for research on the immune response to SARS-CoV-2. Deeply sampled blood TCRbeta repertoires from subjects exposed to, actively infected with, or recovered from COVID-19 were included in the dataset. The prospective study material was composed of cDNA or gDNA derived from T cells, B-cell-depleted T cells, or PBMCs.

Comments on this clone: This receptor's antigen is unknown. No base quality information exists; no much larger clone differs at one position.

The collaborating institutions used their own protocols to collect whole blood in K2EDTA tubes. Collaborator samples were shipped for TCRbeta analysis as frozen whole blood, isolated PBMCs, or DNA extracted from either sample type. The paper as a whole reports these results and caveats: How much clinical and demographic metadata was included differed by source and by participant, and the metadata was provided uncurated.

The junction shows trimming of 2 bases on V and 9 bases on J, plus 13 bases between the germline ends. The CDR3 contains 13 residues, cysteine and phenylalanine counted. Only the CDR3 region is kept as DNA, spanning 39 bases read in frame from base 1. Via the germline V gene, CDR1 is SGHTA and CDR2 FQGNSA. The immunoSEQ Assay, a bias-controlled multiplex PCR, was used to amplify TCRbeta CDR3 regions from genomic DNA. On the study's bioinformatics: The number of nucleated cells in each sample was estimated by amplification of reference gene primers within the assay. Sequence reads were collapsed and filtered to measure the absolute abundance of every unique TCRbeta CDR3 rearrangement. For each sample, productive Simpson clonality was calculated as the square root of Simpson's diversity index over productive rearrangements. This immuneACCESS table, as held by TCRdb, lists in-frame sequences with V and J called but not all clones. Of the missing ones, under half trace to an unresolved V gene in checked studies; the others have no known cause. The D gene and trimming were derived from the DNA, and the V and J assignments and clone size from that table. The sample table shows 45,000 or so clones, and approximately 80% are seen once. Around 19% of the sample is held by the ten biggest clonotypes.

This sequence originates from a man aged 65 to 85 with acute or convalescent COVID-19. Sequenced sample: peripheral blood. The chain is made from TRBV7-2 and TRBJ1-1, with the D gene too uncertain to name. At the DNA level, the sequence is TGTGCCAGCAGCTTAAACGAGGTGCTCCAAGCTTTCTTT. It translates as CASSLNEVLQAFF.